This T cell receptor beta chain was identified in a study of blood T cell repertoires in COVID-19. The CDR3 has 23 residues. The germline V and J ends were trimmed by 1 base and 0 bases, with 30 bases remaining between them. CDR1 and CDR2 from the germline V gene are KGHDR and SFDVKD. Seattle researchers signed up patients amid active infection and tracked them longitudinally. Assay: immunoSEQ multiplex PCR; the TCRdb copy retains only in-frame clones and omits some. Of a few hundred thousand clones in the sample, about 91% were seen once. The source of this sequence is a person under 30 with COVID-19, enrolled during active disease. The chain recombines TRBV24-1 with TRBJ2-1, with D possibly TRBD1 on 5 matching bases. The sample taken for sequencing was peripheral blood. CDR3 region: CATSDFTGRSRQSIPNSYNEQFF. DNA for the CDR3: TGTGCCACCAGTGATTTTACGGGTAGGTCTCGACAGTCGATACCTAACTCCTACAATGAGCAGTTCTTC.